This TCR beta chain was identified in a study of STAT5B mutations in CD4+ large granular lymphocyte leukemia. Trimming stripped 0 bases from V and 5 bases from J, with 11 bases between. Germline V gene data show CDR1 as SGHDN and CDR2 as FVKESK. The CDR3 loop spans 15 amino acids. Study-level findings and limits: Patient CD4-sorted repertoires stayed more clonal than healthy ones after leukemic-clone removal. Top patient clones used TRBV06 genes more often: 8/27 versus 2/35 in controls.

Clones were sequenced by immunoSEQ multiplex PCR, and TCRdb holds only the in-frame ones, with some missing. The sample carries around 35,000 clones, around 76% recorded once. This clone occurred once. Its antigen is not identified. The J gene is TRBJ1-3, the V gene TRBV14, with D unclear. The sample taken for sequencing was CD4+ T cells from blood buffy coats. The source is a human donor in good health. For the CDR3, the DNA is TGTGCCAGCAGCCAAGATATGGGCAGACGAAACACCATATATTTT. Protein: CASSQDMGRRNTIYF.